This TCR beta chain was captured by sequencing in a study of T cell repertoires in cytomegalovirus infection. Study-level information: A matching HLA type, together with CMV infection, was signaled by public TCR beta signatures.

MiXCR, run by TCRdb on the reads, gives a single entry per CDR3 protein. The sample holds 500,000 to 600,000 distinct CDR3 sequences, more than 15% seen once. Trimming shortened V by 0 bases and J by 8 bases, and 5 bases separated the two germline ends. The CDR3 has 12 residues. Germline V gene data show CDR1 as LNHNV and CDR2 as YYDKDF (reference sequence). Comment on this clonotype: Its target is unknown.

Findings and limits, study-wide: HLA-C-restricted, CMV-specific TCR beta clonotypes were dominant ex vivo.

This chain links TRBV15 with TRBJ2-1; D unclear. This TCR was sampled from a human donor in good health (CMV status not recorded). Some clones in this sample may be carry-over from other donors' samples. The sequenced sample was CD8+ T cells from PBMCs. Here the CDR3 reads CATSREGDEQFF. The CDR3, as DNA: TGTGCCACCAGCAGAGAGGGCGATGAGCAGTTCTTC.